The clone carrying this T cell receptor (beta chain) appeared a single time. Its cognate antigen is unknown. The CDR3 spans 14 residues. V lost 1 base and J lost 6, with 14 bases in between. Germline CDR1 is SGDLS and CDR2 is YYNGEE. These data belong to a study of cytomegalovirus exposure and HLA in healthy donors. The PCR employed 60 Vbeta primers together with 13 Jbeta primers. Some clones are missing from TCRdb's copy, which holds only in-frame ones; the method was immunoSEQ multiplex PCR. This repertoire shows 150,000 to 200,000 clones, about 85% found once; its top ten account for about 2%. Study-wide findings and caveats: Roughly even sequencing depth across donors was the assumption behind the presence/absence analyses. By HLA locus, TCR association rates varied in a later analysis, with DRB1 showing the most and HLA-C the fewest.

J is TRBJ2-7 and V is TRBV9, with D possibly being TRBD1 (6 bases). The sequence was collected from a young man in good health and CMV-seropositive. Sequencing used PBMCs. CDR3 nucleotide sequence: TGTGCCAGCAGCGTATATCAGGGGTCGGGCGAGCAGTACTTC. The encoded protein is CASSVYQGSGEQYF.